This is a list of T cell receptor beta chains from one sample in a study of blood T cell repertoires in COVID-19. Profiled with immunoSEQ multiplex PCR; TCRdb holds only in-frame clones, not every one. The sample contains approximately 100,000 clones, about 87% of which appear only once. Material for sequencing was peripheral blood. Receptor source: a woman in her 50s with acute or convalescent COVID-19. Both conserved end residues are part of each CDR3. The order of the fields is V gene, D gene, J gene, clone size, CDR3 protein, CDR3 DNA. The D gene is left open where the match is weak. The size field is filled for only some rows; it gives once, few, many or a size class.

V gene: TRBV25-1; D gene: TRBD1; J gene: TRBJ2-3; clone size: NA; CDR3 protein: CASSEYQTGRTDTQYF; CDR3 DNA: TGTGCCAGCAGTGAATATCAGACAGGGCGCACAGATACGCAGTATTTT
V gene: TRBV5-1; D gene: TRBD1; J gene: TRBJ1-2; clone size: once; CDR3 protein: CASSIQGDYGYTF; CDR3 DNA: TGCGCCAGCAGCATCCAGGGGGACTATGGCTACACCTTC
V gene: TRBV18; D gene: NA; J gene: TRBJ2-2; clone size: NA; CDR3 protein: CASSSLFSTEQNTGELFF; CDR3 DNA: TGTGCCAGCTCATCACTTTTCTCGACAGAGCAGAACACCGGGGAGCTGTTTTTT
V gene: TRBV6-1; D gene: NA; J gene: TRBJ1-2; clone size: NA; CDR3 protein: CASSEAQRGARGGYTF; CDR3 DNA: TGTGCCAGCAGTGAAGCACAGCGGGGGGCCAGGGGAGGCTACACCTTC
V gene: TRBV28; D gene: TRBD1; J gene: TRBJ1-1; clone size: once; CDR3 protein: CASRRQGGVGEAFF; CDR3 DNA: TGTGCCAGCAGAAGACAGGGAGGAGTCGGTGAAGCTTTCTTT
V gene: TRBV21-1; D gene: NA; J gene: TRBJ2-5; clone size: NA; CDR3 protein: CASSKIPGTNQETQYF; CDR3 DNA: TGTGCCAGCAGCAAAATACCCGGGACTAACCAAGAGACCCAGTACTTC
V gene: TRBV12-3/TRBV12-4; D gene: NA; J gene: TRBJ2-1; clone size: NA; CDR3 protein: CASSPYAGREQFF; CDR3 DNA: TGTGCCAGCAGTCCCTATGCGGGGCGTGAGCAGTTCTTC
V gene: TRBV12-3/TRBV12-4; D gene: NA; J gene: TRBJ1-6; clone size: NA; CDR3 protein: CASSKLGGSPLHF; CDR3 DNA: TGTGCCAGCAGCAAATTAGGAGGTTCACCCCTCCACTTT
V gene: TRBV10-3; D gene: TRBD1; J gene: TRBJ2-1; clone size: NA; CDR3 protein: CAIRDPGQGGNEQFF; CDR3 DNA: TGTGCCATCAGAGATCCGGGACAGGGGGGGAATGAGCAGTTCTTC
V gene: TRBV21-1; D gene: NA; J gene: TRBJ1-6; clone size: NA; CDR3 protein: CASSKGRRDIHSPLHF; CDR3 DNA: TGTGCCAGCAGCAAAGGCCGCAGGGATATCCATTCACCCCTCCACTTT
V gene: TRBV25-1; D gene: TRBD1; J gene: TRBJ1-2; clone size: NA; CDR3 protein: CASSSGTGTLKKLNGYTF; CDR3 DNA: TGTGCCAGCAGCAGTGGGACAGGGACGCTAAAGAAATTAAATGGCTACACCTTC
V gene: TRBV29-1; D gene: TRBD1; J gene: TRBJ2-3; clone size: NA; CDR3 protein: CSVGYGQGITDTQYF; CDR3 DNA: TGCAGCGTTGGGTACGGACAGGGGATCACAGATACGCAGTATTTT
V gene: TRBV2; D gene: NA; J gene: TRBJ1-2; clone size: NA; CDR3 protein: CASSQETSNYGYTF; CDR3 DNA: TGTGCCAGCAGTCAAGAGACATCTAACTATGGCTACACCTTC
V gene: TRBV25-1; D gene: NA; J gene: TRBJ1-4; clone size: once; CDR3 protein: CASSSPGWANEKLFF; CDR3 DNA: TGTGCCAGCAGTTCGCCAGGGTGGGCAAATGAAAAACTGTTTTTT
V gene: TRBV9; D gene: TRBD2; J gene: TRBJ2-7; clone size: NA; CDR3 protein: CASSSLETSGYEQYF; CDR3 DNA: TGTGCCAGCAGCTCACTGGAGACTAGCGGCTACGAGCAGTACTTC
V gene: TRBV6-2/TRBV6-3; D gene: TRBD2; J gene: TRBJ2-1; clone size: NA; CDR3 protein: CASSLGTSGGLVF; CDR3 DNA: TGTGCCAGCAGTCTTGGGACTAGCGGGGGGTTGGTCTTC
V gene: TRBV30; D gene: NA; J gene: TRBJ2-1; clone size: once; CDR3 protein: CAWSVRGGRPYNEQFF; CDR3 DNA: TGTGCCTGGAGTGTACGCGGGGGCAGACCCTACAATGAGCAGTTCTTC
V gene: TRBV15; D gene: TRBD1; J gene: TRBJ2-6; clone size: NA; CDR3 protein: CATSRGPGLDRGGSGANVLTF; CDR3 DNA: TGTGCCACCAGCAGAGGCCCGGGCTTGGACAGGGGGGGCTCTGGGGCCAACGTCCTGACTTTC
V gene: TRBV5-5; D gene: NA; J gene: TRBJ2-7; clone size: NA; CDR3 protein: CASSLSLGGQAYEQYF; CDR3 DNA: TGTGCCAGCAGCTTGTCTCTCGGGGGGCAAGCCTACGAGCAGTACTTC
V gene: TRBV27; D gene: TRBD2; J gene: TRBJ2-1; clone size: NA; CDR3 protein: CASSSNLSGGRKTYNEQFF; CDR3 DNA: TGTGCCAGCAGTTCTAATCTAAGCGGGGGACGAAAAACCTACAATGAGCAGTTCTTC
V gene: TRBV2; D gene: NA; J gene: TRBJ1-2; clone size: once; CDR3 protein: CASLRQREYGYTF; CDR3 DNA: TGTGCCAGCCTCCGGCAGAGGGAATATGGCTACACCTTC
V gene: TRBV2; D gene: NA; J gene: TRBJ1-2; clone size: NA; CDR3 protein: CASRGTSYGYTF; CDR3 DNA: TGTGCCAGCAGGGGCACGTCCTATGGCTACACCTTC
V gene: TRBV3-1/TRBV3-2; D gene: TRBD1; J gene: TRBJ1-2; clone size: NA; CDR3 protein: CASSPRTGTTPRGYTF; CDR3 DNA: TGTGCCAGCAGCCCCAGGACAGGAACAACACCGAGGGGCTACACCTTC
V gene: TRBV11-1; D gene: TRBD1; J gene: TRBJ1-1; clone size: NA; CDR3 protein: CASSFGQGNTEAFF; CDR3 DNA: TGTGCCAGCAGCTTTGGACAGGGTAACACTGAAGCTTTCTTT
V gene: TRBV2; D gene: NA; J gene: TRBJ2-5; clone size: NA; CDR3 protein: CASSGYLEETQYF; CDR3 DNA: TGTGCCAGCAGTGGGTACTTGGAGGAGACCCAGTACTTC
V gene: TRBV7-8; D gene: TRBD2; J gene: TRBJ2-7; clone size: NA; CDR3 protein: CASSITSGGAGYEQYF; CDR3 DNA: TGTGCCAGCAGCATTACTAGCGGGGGGGCGGGCTACGAGCAGTACTTC
V gene: TRBV7-6; D gene: TRBD1; J gene: TRBJ2-1; clone size: NA; CDR3 protein: CASSPSGTGGNNEQFF; CDR3 DNA: TGTGCCAGCAGCCCTTCAGGGACAGGGGGCAACAATGAGCAGTTCTTC
V gene: TRBV6-6; D gene: NA; J gene: TRBJ1-5; clone size: NA; CDR3 protein: CASSYFSGNYQPQHF; CDR3 DNA: TGTGCCAGCAGTTACTTTTCAGGGAACTATCAGCCCCAGCATTTT
V gene: TRBV5-6; D gene: TRBD1; J gene: TRBJ1-2; clone size: few; CDR3 protein: CASSSSGQGARGYTF; CDR3 DNA: TGTGCCAGCAGCTCCTCCGGACAGGGGGCGCGTGGCTACACCTTC
V gene: TRBV6-1; D gene: TRBD1; J gene: TRBJ1-5; clone size: NA; CDR3 protein: CASSEASGQGAWKQHF; CDR3 DNA: TGTGCCAGCAGTGAAGCGTCCGGACAGGGGGCATGGAAGCAGCATTTT
V gene: TRBV12-5; D gene: NA; J gene: TRBJ1-5; clone size: NA; CDR3 protein: CASGLTRGQPQHF; CDR3 DNA: TGTGCTAGTGGTTTGACGCGGGGTCAGCCCCAGCATTTT
V gene: TRBV19; D gene: TRBD2; J gene: TRBJ2-2; clone size: once; CDR3 protein: CASSLTSGGATLELFF; CDR3 DNA: TGTGCCAGTAGTTTGACTAGCGGGGGGGCCACGTTAGAGCTGTTTTTT
V gene: TRBV6-5; D gene: NA; J gene: TRBJ1-2; clone size: NA; CDR3 protein: CASSFQGAYGYTF; CDR3 DNA: TGTGCCAGCAGCTTTCAGGGTGCCTATGGCTACACCTTC
V gene: TRBV18; D gene: TRBD1; J gene: TRBJ1-6; clone size: NA; CDR3 protein: CASSPPGTVGSPLHF; CDR3 DNA: TGTGCCAGCTCACCACCTGGGACAGTAGGATCACCCCTCCACTTT
V gene: TRBV27; D gene: NA; J gene: TRBJ2-2; clone size: NA; CDR3 protein: CASRANGGPGNTGELFF; CDR3 DNA: TGTGCCAGCAGGGCTAACGGGGGGCCGGGAAACACCGGGGAGCTGTTTTTT
V gene: TRBV19; D gene: TRBD1; J gene: TRBJ1-3; clone size: NA; CDR3 protein: CASSRTGASGNTIYF; CDR3 DNA: TGTGCCAGTAGTCGGACAGGAGCTTCTGGAAACACCATATATTTT
V gene: TRBV12-3/TRBV12-4; D gene: NA; J gene: TRBJ1-2; clone size: NA; CDR3 protein: CASTPYRDYGYTF; CDR3 DNA: TGTGCCAGCACCCCCTACAGGGACTATGGCTACACCTTC
V gene: TRBV6-1; D gene: NA; J gene: TRBJ1-1; clone size: NA; CDR3 protein: CASSENQGFMDTEAFF; CDR3 DNA: TGTGCCAGCAGTGAAAACCAGGGGTTCATGGACACTGAAGCTTTCTTT
V gene: TRBV18; D gene: TRBD1; J gene: TRBJ1-1; clone size: NA; CDR3 protein: CASSPETGDTEAFF; CDR3 DNA: TGTGCCAGCTCACCGGAGACAGGGGACACTGAAGCTTTCTTT
V gene: TRBV28; D gene: NA; J gene: TRBJ1-2; clone size: NA; CDR3 protein: CASTNRIGSGYTF; CDR3 DNA: TGTGCCAGCACCAACAGGATCGGGTCCGGCTACACCTTC
V gene: TRBV5-6; D gene: NA; J gene: TRBJ2-5; clone size: NA; CDR3 protein: CASSHFLEGGETQYF; CDR3 DNA: TGTGCCAGCAGCCATTTTCTAGAAGGGGGTGAGACCCAGTACTTC
V gene: TRBV6-1; D gene: NA; J gene: TRBJ1-6; clone size: NA; CDR3 protein: CASSDRGVNNSPLHF; CDR3 DNA: TGTGCCAGCAGTGATCGCGGGGTAAATAATTCACCCCTCCACTTT
V gene: TRBV4-1; D gene: NA; J gene: TRBJ1-5; clone size: once; CDR3 protein: CASSQEAYQPQHF; CDR3 DNA: TGCGCCAGCAGCCAAGAGGCCTATCAGCCCCAGCATTTT
V gene: TRBV5-8; D gene: TRBD1; J gene: TRBJ2-3; clone size: NA; CDR3 protein: CASSPTLGQGRTDTQYF; CDR3 DNA: TGTGCCAGCAGCCCCACATTGGGACAGGGGCGAACAGATACGCAGTATTTT
V gene: TRBV2; D gene: TRBD1; J gene: TRBJ1-2; clone size: NA; CDR3 protein: CASSTDRVEGYTF; CDR3 DNA: TGTGCCAGCAGTACGGACAGGGTTGAAGGCTACACCTTC